The 29 T cell receptor beta chains below were found in one sample sequenced in a study of T cell responses to AZD1222 COVID-19 vaccine. Clones were sequenced by immunoSEQ multiplex PCR, and TCRdb holds only the in-frame ones, with some missing. The sample carries about 200,000 clones, about 93% recorded once. Sequenced material: peripheral blood, taken 28 days after the second AZD1222 dose. The receptors originated from an adult who received the AZD1222 COVID-19 vaccine.

The gene calls are TRBV5-8 and TRBJ1-3; the D is unclear. Germline lookup yields CDR1 SGHTS and CDR2 YDEGEE. The CDR3 length is 20 residues. The V end lost 0 bases, the J end lost 0 bases, and 22 bases lay between the germline ends. The CDR3 loop reads CASSLVVVQGWKPSGNTIYF. CDR3 coding DNA: TGTGCCAGCAGCTTGGTAGTGGTCCAAGGATGGAAACCCTCTGGAAACACCATATATTTT. The full variable domain, with the rest looked up from reference TRBV5-8 and TRBJ1-3, is EAGVTQSPTHLIKTRGQQATLRCSPISGHTSVYWYQQALGLGLQFLLWYDEGEERNRGNFPPRFSGRQFPNYSSELNVNALELEDSALYLCASSLVVVQGWKPSGNTIYFGEGSWLTVV.

Concerning this clone itself: A read error may produce the germline difference seen at one junction end. J is TRBJ2-5 and V is TRBV7-9; D not certain. The V gene's germline CDR1 is SEHNR and CDR2 FQNEAQ (reference sequence). CDR3 length equals 13 residues. CDR3 nucleotides: TGTGCCAGCAGCTTGGGCCCGTTTGAGAGCCAGTACTTC. Encoded protein: CASSLGPFESQYF.

V usage is TRBV19 and J usage is TRBJ2-4; D remains ambiguous. This CDR3 contains 16 residues. The germline gives CDR1 LNHDA, CDR2 SQIVND (reference sequence). V shed 6 bases and J shed 0 bases, with 15 bases lying between them. CDR3 sequence reads: CASSAGDLLAKNIQYF. The CDR3 DNA follows: TGTGCCAGTAGCGCAGGTGACCTATTAGCCAAAAACATTCAGTACTTC.

CDR3 loop: CASSSGGTASSGNTIYF. The CDR3 bases are TGTGCCAGCAGCTCGGGAGGCACAGCGAGCTCTGGAAACACCATATATTTT. V and J are TRBV7-9 and TRBJ1-3; D is unclear. V lost 4 bases and J 0 bases, leaving 16 bases between the germline ends. Germline lookup yields CDR1 SEHNR and CDR2 FQNEAQ (reference sequence). This CDR3 is built from 17 residues.

This clone was observed once. The rearrangement joins TRBV6-4 to TRBJ2-1; 10 nucleotides agree with TRBD1. The germline V gene has CDR1 MRHNA and CDR2 SNTAGT. J was trimmed by 7 bases and V by 6 bases; bases with no gene match: 3. This CDR3 is 13 amino acids long. In DNA form, the CDR3 reads TGTGCCAGCAGAGGGACAGGGGTAAATGAGCAGTTCTTC. The encoded protein is CASRGTGVNEQFF.

DNA for the CDR3: TGTGCCAGCAGCTTAACCTTGCGCAGGGAAGGTAACACCGGGGAGCTGTTTTTT. It translates to CASSLTLRREGNTGELFF. V gene TRBV7-3 combines with J gene TRBJ2-2; possibly TRBD1 for D (5 bases). Germline CDR1 is SGHTA and CDR2 is FQGTGA. The germline V and J ends were trimmed by 0 bases and 2 bases, with 16 bases remaining between them. This CDR3 is 18 amino acids long.

The gene calls are TRBV19 and TRBJ2-1; weak D call: TRBD2 (5 bases). This CDR3 is built from 16 residues. Germline V CDR1 and CDR2: LNHDA, SQIVND (reference sequence). Trimming removed 6 bases from V and 0 bases from J, with 15 bases in between. CDR3 amino acids: CASSQTRDSSYNEQFF. The CDR3 DNA reads as TGTGCCAGTAGCCAAACACGGGATTCCTCCTACAATGAGCAGTTCTTC.

V and J are TRBV5-6 and TRBJ1-1; no reliable D call. Germline V lookup: CDR1 SGHDT, CDR2 YYEEEE. This CDR3 has 12 residues. The V end lost 4 bases, the J end lost 2 bases, and 6 bases lay between the germline ends. This CDR3 is CASSRYNTEAFF. CDR3 DNA: TGTGCCAGCAGCCGGTATAACACTGAAGCTTTCTTT.

The gene calls are TRBV6-5 and TRBJ2-7, with 8 bases aligning to TRBD1. Germline assignment: CDR1 MNHEY and CDR2 SVGAGI. V gave up 0 bases and J gave up 7 bases; unmatched junction bases: 8. The CDR3 covers 15 residues. CDR3 nucleotide sequence: TGTGCCAGCAGTTACTCGGGGACAGGAGCTTTGGAGCAGTACTTC. Translated: CASSYSGTGALEQYF.

J is TRBJ2-2 and V is TRBV27, with D perhaps TRBD1 or TRBD2 (5 bases each). V lost 10 bases, J lost 7 bases, and 13 bases lay in between. Germline assignment: CDR1 MNHEY and CDR2 SMNVEV (reference sequence). The CDR3 has 12 residues. CDR3 DNA sequence: TGTGCCACTCGGGGCATGGGCGGGGAGCTGTTTTTT. It specifies CATRGMGGELFF.

This chain joins TRBV18 and TRBJ1-1; 12 bases align to TRBD1. Looked up from germline, CDR1 is KGHSH and CDR2 is LQKENI. Unmatched junction bases numbered 4, after V lost 3 bases and J lost 5 bases. CDR3 size: 15 residues. Here the CDR3 DNA reads TGTGCCAGCTCACCGGGGACAGGGGGCTTAACTGAAGCTTTCTTT. As protein: CASSPGTGGLTEAFF. The complete variable domain, with remaining parts taken from reference TRBV18 and TRBJ1-1, reads NAGVMQNPRHLVRRRGQEARLRCSPMKGHSHVYWYRQLPEEGLKFMVYLQKENIIDESGMPKERFSAEFPKEGPSILRIQQVVRGDSAAYFCASSPGTGGLTEAFFGQGTRLTVV.

This chain uses TRBV7-9 with TRBJ1-4; D gene ambiguous. V lost 5 bases and J lost 0, with 13 bases in between. The length of the CDR3 is 16 residues. Per germline, CDR1 SEHNR and CDR2 FQNEAQ (reference sequence). This chain's CDR3 is CASSQTSVATNEKLFF. CDR3 bases: TGTGCCAGCAGCCAAACTTCGGTTGCAACTAATGAAAAACTGTTTTTT.

V gene TRBV5-4 combines with J gene TRBJ2-2; D not certain. This CDR3 has 14 residues. From germline, CDR1 is SGHNT and CDR2 YYREEE (reference sequence). V was clipped by 1 base and J by 6 bases, with 10 bases between them. CDR3 in amino acids: CASSLHGGAGELFF. The CDR3 DNA reads TGTGCCAGCAGCTTGCACGGTGGCGCCGGGGAGCTGTTTTTT.

This rearrangement joins TRBV5-5 to TRBJ1-5, with unresolved D. Germline CDR1 reads SGHKS; CDR2 reads YYEKEE (reference sequence). V shed 5 bases and J shed 0 bases, with 6 bases lying between them. The CDR3 is made up of 13 amino acids. The CDR3 is CASSLVSNQPQHF. The DNA of the CDR3 is TGTGCCAGCAGTTTAGTTAGCAATCAGCCCCAGCATTTT.

The table lists this clone with a count of one. The gene calls are TRBV5-6 and TRBJ2-7, with a weak D call TRBD1 (5 bases). Germline lookup yields CDR1 SGHDT and CDR2 YYEEEE. Between the trimmed V and J ends, which lost 2 bases and 2 bases, there was a span of 14 bases. This CDR3 comprises 15 residues. The CDR3, as DNA: TGTGCCAGCAGCTTTAGGGGTGCAGGCGCCTACGAGCAGTACTTC. Amino acid sequence: CASSFRGAGAYEQYF.

V is TRBV2 and J is TRBJ1-6; possibly TRBD1 for D (6 bases). Per the germline V gene, CDR1 is SNHLY and CDR2 is FYNNEI. The CDR3 has 13 residues. Trimming cost V 7 bases and J 9 bases, with 13 bases left between them. As DNA, the CDR3 is TGTGCCAGCAACCCGGGACACGGTTCACCCCTCCACTTT. Its translation: CASNPGHGSPLHF.

The rearrangement joins TRBV4-1 to TRBJ1-3; a weak D match, TRBD1 (5 bases). The CDR3 sequence is 16 residues long. Germline CDR1 MGHRA, CDR2 YSYEKL. Trimming took 3 bases from V and 0 from J, leaving 12 bases between them. The CDR3 region has the DNA TGCGCCAGCAGCCAGGAGGGGACGAACTCTGGAAACACCATATATTTT. This codes for CASSQEGTNSGNTIYF.

The gene calls are TRBV28 and TRBJ1-5, with D maybe TRBD1 (6 bases). Germline V gene lookup returns CDR1 MDHEN and CDR2 SYDVKM. Trimming removed 7 bases from V and 3 bases from J, with 25 bases in between. The CDR3 length is 18 residues. CDR3 in DNA: TGTGCCAGCAAAACCTCGGGGACATTGCCGAGAAACAATCAGCCCCAGCATTTT. Encoded protein: CASKTSGTLPRNNQPQHF.

The chain joins TRBV29-1 to TRBJ1-1; possible D gene TRBD1, 5 bases. The CDR3 runs to 12 residues. CDR1 is SQVTM, CDR2 ANQGSEA, per germline. Between the trimmed V and J ends, which lost 5 bases and 9 bases, there was a span of 16 bases. The CDR3 loop is CSVTSGRMKAFF. Written as DNA, the CDR3 is TGCAGCGTTACCTCGGGACGGATGAAAGCTTTCTTT.

The chain uses TRBV15 and TRBJ1-5; D is possibly TRBD1 (5 bases). CDR1 is LNHNV and CDR2 is YYDKDF in the germline V gene (reference sequence). This CDR3 contains 14 residues. V was pared by 4 bases and J by 4 bases, with 11 bases between. For the CDR3, the DNA is TGTGCCACCAGCAAAAGGGACGTTAATCAGCCCCAGCATTTT. It codes for CATSKRDVNQPQHF.

A word on this clone: Other DNA sequences in the same sample also yield this CDR3. The J gene is TRBJ1-2, the V gene TRBV12-3 or TRBV12-4; 7 bases map to TRBD1. The CDR3 is 12 amino acids. J was trimmed by 8 bases and V by 0 bases; bases with no gene match: 0. CDR3 nucleotides: TGTGCCAGCAGTTTAGCAGGGGGCGGCTACACCTTC. Its protein product is CASSLAGGGYTF.

This clone was observed once. This chain connects TRBV10-3 to TRBJ1-3; D is ambiguous. Trimming shortened V by 2 bases and J by 3 bases, and 14 bases separated the two germline ends. Germline V gene sequence: CDR1 ENHRY, CDR2 SYGVKD. This CDR3 spans 16 amino acids. CDR3 coding DNA: TGTGCCATCAGTGAGACCGGCGCCTTCCTTGGAAACACCATATATTTT. Translated, it gives CAISETGAFLGNTIYF.

V and J are TRBV29-1 and TRBJ1-1; maybe TRBD1 (5 bases). The germline V gene has CDR1 SQVTM and CDR2 ANQGSEA. The CDR3 extends over 13 amino acids. V dropped 7 bases and J dropped 1 base, with 13 bases sitting between them. The chain's CDR3 is CSGRGRTNTEAFF. CDR3 DNA sequence: TGCAGCGGGAGGGGACGGACGAACACTGAAGCTTTCTTT. The full variable domain, in which reference TRBV29-1 and TRBJ1-1 provide the parts outside the CDR3, is SAVISQKPSRDICQRGTSLTIQCQVDSQVTMMFWYRQQPGQSLTLIATANQGSEATYESGFVIDKFPISRPNLTFSTLTVSNMSPEDSSIYLCSGRGRTNTEAFFGQGTRLTVV.

The V gene is TRBV2, the J gene TRBJ1-2; 7 bases map to TRBD1. The V gene's germline CDR1 is SNHLY and CDR2 FYNNEI. The CDR3 runs to 12 residues. The V segment lost 8 bases and the J segment 6 bases; nucleotides outside the gene matches: 6. The CDR3: CASSGQYHGYTF. In DNA, the CDR3 is TGTGCCAGCTCGGGACAGTATCATGGCTACACCTTC.

The chain joins TRBV3-1 (or the pseudogene TRBV3-2) to TRBJ1-5, with TRBD1 identical over 8 bases. Germline lookup yields CDR1 LGHDT and CDR2 YNNKEL (reference sequence). V lost 3 bases to trimming and J lost 2 bases; unmatched junction nucleotides: 3. This CDR3 contains 15 residues. The CDR3 DNA reads as TGTGCCAGCAGCCAGGAGACAGGGGGCAATCAGCCCCAGCATTTT. Its translation: CASSQETGGNQPQHF.

The chain combines TRBV7-9 with TRBJ2-3; D remains ambiguous. The V end was cut by 4 bases, the J end by 4 bases, with 3 bases between. The CDR3 covers 11 residues. Germline V gene lookup returns CDR1 SEHNR and CDR2 FQNEAQ (reference sequence). The CDR3 is CASSSSDTQYF. For the CDR3, the DNA is TGTGCCAGCAGCTCTTCAGATACGCAGTATTTT.

V is TRBV7-6 and J is TRBJ2-3; TRBD1 might be the D (5 bases). The CDR3 loop spans 14 amino acids. CDR1 and CDR2 from the germline V gene are SGHVS and FNYEAQ. V gave up 5 bases and J gave up 4 bases, with 13 bases separating them. The CDR3 sequence is CASSQRQGPDTQYF. Written as DNA, the CDR3 is TGTGCCAGCAGCCAGAGGCAGGGTCCAGATACGCAGTATTTT.

This sequence joins TRBV28 and TRBJ2-3, with D possibly being TRBD1 (6 bases). The germline V gene has CDR1 MDHEN and CDR2 SYDVKM. The germline V and J ends were trimmed by 4 bases and 4 bases, with 15 bases remaining between them. CDR3 size: 15 residues. The CDR3 region has the DNA TGTGCCAGCAGTTCCCTGGGCCCAGGGGCAGATACGCAGTATTTT. It specifies CASSSLGPGADTQYF.

This chain connects TRBV6-5 to TRBJ2-1; D unresolved. The CDR3 is 14 residues long. Germline V gives CDR1 MNHEY, CDR2 SVGAGI. Trimming pared 0 bases from V and 7 bases from J, leaving 10 bases between. The CDR3 DNA sequence: TGTGCCAGCAGTTACTCGACTCGTGGGAATGAGCAGTTCTTC. It codes for CASSYSTRGNEQFF.